This entry features one T cell receptor beta chain sequence. Its antigen is currently unknown. The data were obtained in a study of STAT3 mutations in large granular lymphocyte leukemia. Study-wide results and caveats: A small but highly pathogenic clone may have been missed. At least one immunodominant TCR beta clonotype appeared in every T-cell large granular lymphocyte leukemia patient.

The protocol was immunoSEQ multiplex PCR, while the TCRdb copy is restricted to in-frame clones and leaves out a portion. The sample lists approximately 43,000 clones, around 80% occurring once. The CDR3 extends over 16 amino acids. Germline lookup yields CDR1 SEHNR and CDR2 FQNEAQ (reference sequence). V was pared by 5 bases and J by 2 bases, with 6 bases of the junction left unmatched. The receptor was derived from a human donor with T large granular lymphocyte leukemia. Some clones in this sample may be carry-over from other donors' samples. The source material was PBMCs. The chain has TRBV7-9 and TRBJ1-5; 10 bases line up with TRBD1. The CDR3 here is CASSSGTGVGNQPQHF. The DNA of the CDR3 is TGTGCCAGCAGCAGCGGGACAGGGGTTGGCAATCAGCCCCAGCATTTT.